This is a list of T cell receptor beta chains from one sample in a study of blood T cell repertoires in COVID-19. Assay: immunoSEQ multiplex PCR; the TCRdb copy retains only in-frame clones and omits some. In the table there are fewer than 450,000 clones, roughly 91% of which are singletons. Sequenced input: PBMCs or T cells enriched from blood (not recorded which). The origin of the receptors is a man aged 18 to 30 who had recovered from COVID-19. CDR3s include the opening cysteine and the closing phenylalanine or tryptophan. Fields, in order: D gene, clone size, V gene, J gene, CDR3 length, CDR3 DNA, CDR3 protein. A D gene is named only where the DNA matches it firmly. The listing skips clone size in some rows; elsewhere it reads once, few, many or a size class.

D gene: .
clone size: .
V gene: TRBV10-3
J gene: TRBJ1-1
CDR3 length: 12
CDR3 DNA: TGTGCCATCGGAAAGGACGGGGCTGAAGCTTTCTTT
CDR3 protein: CAIGKDGAEAFF

D gene: .
clone size: .
V gene: TRBV19
J gene: TRBJ1-1
CDR3 length: 15
CDR3 DNA: TGTGCCAGTAGTATCGGTTCAGGGAGGGACACTGAAGCTTTCTTT
CDR3 protein: CASSIGSGRDTEAFF

D gene: .
clone size: .
V gene: TRBV20-1
J gene: TRBJ1-4
CDR3 length: 11
CDR3 DNA: TGCAGTGCTAGCGTGAGGGAAAAACTGTTTTTT
CDR3 protein: CSASVREKLFF

D gene: .
clone size: .
V gene: TRBV29-1
J gene: TRBJ1-3
CDR3 length: 13
CDR3 DNA: TGCAGCGTGGGAACAGGCATCGGAAACACCATATATTTT
CDR3 protein: CSVGTGIGNTIYF

D gene: .
clone size: few
V gene: TRBV28
J gene: TRBJ2-5
CDR3 length: 16
CDR3 DNA: TGTGCCAGCAGTTGGGGAGGCAGGGGGAATATTGAGACCCAGTACTTC
CDR3 protein: CASSWGGRGNIETQYF

D gene: .
clone size: .
V gene: TRBV28
J gene: TRBJ2-5
CDR3 length: 13
CDR3 DNA: TGTGCCAGTTGCAGGCCCAAACAAGAGACCCAGTACTTC
CDR3 protein: CASCRPKQETQYF

D gene: .
clone size: .
V gene: TRBV6-5
J gene: TRBJ2-3
CDR3 length: 11
CDR3 DNA: TGTGCCAGCCGGAAGGGGGATACGCAGTATTTT
CDR3 protein: CASRKGDTQYF

D gene: TRBD2
clone size: .
V gene: TRBV3-1/TRBV3-2
J gene: TRBJ2-5
CDR3 length: 15
CDR3 DNA: TGTGCCAGCAGCCACGGACTAGCGGGAGGGGAGACCCAGTACTTC
CDR3 protein: CASSHGLAGGETQYF

D gene: .
clone size: .
V gene: TRBV5-4
J gene: TRBJ2-5
CDR3 length: 13
CDR3 DNA: TGTGCCAGCAGTTCAACCCCCGCGGAGACCCAGTACTTC
CDR3 protein: CASSSTPAETQYF

D gene: TRBD2
clone size: .
V gene: TRBV7-3
J gene: TRBJ2-1
CDR3 length: 15
CDR3 DNA: TGTGCCAGCAGCCTACTAGCGGGGGACTACAATGAGCAGTTCTTC
CDR3 protein: CASSLLAGDYNEQFF

D gene: TRBD1
clone size: .
V gene: TRBV7-8
J gene: TRBJ1-5
CDR3 length: 18
CDR3 DNA: TGTGCCAGCAGCTTAGTGACGGGACAGGGGCCTAGCAATCAGCCCCAGCATTTT
CDR3 protein: CASSLVTGQGPSNQPQHF